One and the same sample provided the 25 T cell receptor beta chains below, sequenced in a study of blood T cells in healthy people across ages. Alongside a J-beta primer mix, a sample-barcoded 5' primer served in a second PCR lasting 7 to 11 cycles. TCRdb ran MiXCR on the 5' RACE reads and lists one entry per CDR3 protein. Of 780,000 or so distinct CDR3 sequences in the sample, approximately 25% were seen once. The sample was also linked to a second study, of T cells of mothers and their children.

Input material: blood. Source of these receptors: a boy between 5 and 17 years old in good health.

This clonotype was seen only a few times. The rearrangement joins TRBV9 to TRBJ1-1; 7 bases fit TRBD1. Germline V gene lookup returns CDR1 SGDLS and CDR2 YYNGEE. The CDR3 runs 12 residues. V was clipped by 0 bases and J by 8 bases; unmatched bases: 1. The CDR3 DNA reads TGTGCCAGCAGCGTAGCGACAGGGGAAGCTTTCTTT. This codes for CASSVATGEAFF. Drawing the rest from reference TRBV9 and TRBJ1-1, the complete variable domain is DSGVTQTPKHLITATGQRVTLRCSPRSGDLSVYWYQQSLDQGLQFLIQYYNGEERAKGNILERFSAQQFPDLHSELNLSSLELGDSALYFCASSVATGEAFFGQGTRLTVV.

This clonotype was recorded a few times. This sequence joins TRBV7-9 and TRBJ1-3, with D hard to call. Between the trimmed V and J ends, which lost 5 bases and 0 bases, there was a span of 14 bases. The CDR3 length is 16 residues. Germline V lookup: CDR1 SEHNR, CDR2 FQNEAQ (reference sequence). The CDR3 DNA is TGTGCCAGCAGCCGACAACGACGGATCTCTGGAAACACCATATATTTT. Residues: CASSRQRRISGNTIYF.

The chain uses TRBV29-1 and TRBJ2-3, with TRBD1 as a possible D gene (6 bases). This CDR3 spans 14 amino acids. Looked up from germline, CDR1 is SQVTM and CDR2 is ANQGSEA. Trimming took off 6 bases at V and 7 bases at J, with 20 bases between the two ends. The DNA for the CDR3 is TGCAGCGTCTTGATGGGGGACAACACGAATACGCAGTATTTT. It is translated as CSVLMGDNTNTQYF.

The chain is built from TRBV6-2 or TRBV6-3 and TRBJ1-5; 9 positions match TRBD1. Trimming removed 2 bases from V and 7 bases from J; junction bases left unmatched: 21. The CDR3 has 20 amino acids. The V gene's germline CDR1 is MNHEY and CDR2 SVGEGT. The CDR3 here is CASSYDGATGGPTGGQPQHF. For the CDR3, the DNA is TGTGCCAGCAGTTACGATGGTGCGACAGGGGGTCCGACGGGGGGGCAGCCCCAGCATTTT.

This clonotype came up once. CDR3: CSAPAGSYEQYF. CDR3 in DNA: TGCAGTGCCCCAGCGGGATCCTACGAGCAGTACTTC. This chain uses TRBV20-1 with TRBJ2-7, with 7 bases identical to TRBD2. Looked up from germline, CDR1 is DFQATT and CDR2 is SNEGSKA (reference sequence). V was clipped by 6 bases and J by 1 base; unmatched bases: 3. This CDR3 is built from 12 residues.

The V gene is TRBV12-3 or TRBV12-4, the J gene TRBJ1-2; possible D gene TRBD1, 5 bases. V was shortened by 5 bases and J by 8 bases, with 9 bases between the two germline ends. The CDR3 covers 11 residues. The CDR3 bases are TGTGCCAGCAGTGCAGGGAAGGGCTACACCTTC. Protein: CASSAGKGYTF.

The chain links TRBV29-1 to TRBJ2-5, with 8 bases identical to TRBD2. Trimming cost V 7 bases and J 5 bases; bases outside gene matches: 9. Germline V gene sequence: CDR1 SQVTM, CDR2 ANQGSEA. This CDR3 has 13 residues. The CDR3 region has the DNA TGCAGCGCTGAGACGGGGGGGAAGGAGACCCAGTACTTC. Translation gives CSAETGGKETQYF.

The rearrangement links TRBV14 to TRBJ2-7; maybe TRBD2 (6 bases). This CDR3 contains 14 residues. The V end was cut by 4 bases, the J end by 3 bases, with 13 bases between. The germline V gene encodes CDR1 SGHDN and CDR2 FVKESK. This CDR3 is CASSLDGGIYEQYF. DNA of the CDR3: TGTGCCAGCAGCCTAGATGGCGGGATCTACGAGCAGTACTTC.

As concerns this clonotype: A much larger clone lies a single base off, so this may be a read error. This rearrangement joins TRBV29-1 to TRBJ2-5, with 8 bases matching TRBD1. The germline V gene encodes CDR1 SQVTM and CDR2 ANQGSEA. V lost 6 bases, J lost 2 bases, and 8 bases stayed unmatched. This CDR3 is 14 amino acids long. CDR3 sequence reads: CSVGRQGTQETQYF. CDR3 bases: TGCAGCGTGGGGAGACAGGGGACACAAGAGACCCAGTACTTC.

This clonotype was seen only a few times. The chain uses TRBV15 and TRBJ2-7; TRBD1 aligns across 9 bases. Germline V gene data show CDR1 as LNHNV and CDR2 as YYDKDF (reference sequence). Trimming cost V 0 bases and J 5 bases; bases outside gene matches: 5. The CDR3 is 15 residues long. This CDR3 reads CATSRDGTGHHEQYF. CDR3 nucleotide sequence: TGTGCCACCAGCAGAGACGGGACAGGGCATCACGAGCAGTACTTC.

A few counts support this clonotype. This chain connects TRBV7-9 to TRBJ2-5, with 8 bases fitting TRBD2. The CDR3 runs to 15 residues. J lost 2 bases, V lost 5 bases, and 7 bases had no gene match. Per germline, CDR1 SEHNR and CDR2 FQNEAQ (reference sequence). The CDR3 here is CASSKSGSAQETQYF. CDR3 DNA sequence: TGTGCCAGCAGCAAGAGCGGGAGCGCACAAGAGACCCAGTACTTC.

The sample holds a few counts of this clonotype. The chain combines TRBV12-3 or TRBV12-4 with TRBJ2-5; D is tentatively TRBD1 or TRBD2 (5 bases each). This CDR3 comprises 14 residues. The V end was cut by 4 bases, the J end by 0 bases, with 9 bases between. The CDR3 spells CASSSRGHQETQYF. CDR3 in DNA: TGTGCCAGCAGTTCGAGGGGCCACCAAGAGACCCAGTACTTC.

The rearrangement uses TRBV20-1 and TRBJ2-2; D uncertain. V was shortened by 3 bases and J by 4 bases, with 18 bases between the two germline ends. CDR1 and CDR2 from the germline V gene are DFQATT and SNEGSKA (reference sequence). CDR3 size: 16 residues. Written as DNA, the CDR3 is TGCAGTGCTAGCATTCAGGATCTTCCCTTCACCGGGGAGCTGTTTTTT. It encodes CSASIQDLPFTGELFF.

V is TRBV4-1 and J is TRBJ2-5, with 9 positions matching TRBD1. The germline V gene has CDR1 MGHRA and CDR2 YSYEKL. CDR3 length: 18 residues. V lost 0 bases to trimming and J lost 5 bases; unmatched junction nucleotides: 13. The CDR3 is CASSQEPNRGRLMETQYF. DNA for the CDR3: TGCGCCAGCAGCCAAGAACCCAACAGGGGGCGCCTGATGGAGACCCAGTACTTC.

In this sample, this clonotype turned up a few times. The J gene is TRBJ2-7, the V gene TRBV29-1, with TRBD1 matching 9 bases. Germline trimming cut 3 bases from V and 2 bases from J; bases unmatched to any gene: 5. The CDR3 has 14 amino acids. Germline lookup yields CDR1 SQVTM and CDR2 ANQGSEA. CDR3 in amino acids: CSVDLGTGTYEQYF. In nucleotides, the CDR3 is TGCAGCGTTGATCTTGGGACAGGGACCTACGAGCAGTACTTC.

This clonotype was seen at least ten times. In DNA, the CDR3 is TGCGCCAGCAGCTTGGGGGACCTAGCCAAAAACATTCAGTACTTC. Translation gives CASSLGDLAKNIQYF. The rearrangement links TRBV5-1 to TRBJ2-4, with D tentatively TRBD1 or TRBD2 (5 bases each). V lost 0 bases and J 0 bases, leaving 7 bases between the germline ends. CDR1 and CDR2 from the germline V gene are SGHRS and YFSETQ. The CDR3 sequence is 15 residues long.

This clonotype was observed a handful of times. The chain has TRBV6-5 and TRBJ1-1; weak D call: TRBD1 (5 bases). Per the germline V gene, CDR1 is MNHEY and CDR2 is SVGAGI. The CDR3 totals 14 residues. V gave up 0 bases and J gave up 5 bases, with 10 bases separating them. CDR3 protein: CASSYSAGGTEAFF. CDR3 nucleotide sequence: TGTGCCAGCAGTTACTCGGCGGGGGGGACTGAAGCTTTCTTT.

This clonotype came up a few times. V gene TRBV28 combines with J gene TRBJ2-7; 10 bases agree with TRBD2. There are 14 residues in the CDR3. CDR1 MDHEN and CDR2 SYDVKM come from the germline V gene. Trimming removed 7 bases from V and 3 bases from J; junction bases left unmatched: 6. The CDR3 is CASKIAGGLYEQYF. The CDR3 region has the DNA TGTGCCAGCAAAATAGCGGGAGGCCTCTACGAGCAGTACTTC.

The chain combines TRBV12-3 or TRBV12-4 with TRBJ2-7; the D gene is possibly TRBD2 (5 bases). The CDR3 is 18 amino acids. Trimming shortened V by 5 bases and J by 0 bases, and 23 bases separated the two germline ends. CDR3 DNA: TGTGCCAGCAGTCAAAACCTTGGAGCGGCCTACCCCTCCTACGAGCAGTACTTC. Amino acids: CASSQNLGAAYPSYEQYF.

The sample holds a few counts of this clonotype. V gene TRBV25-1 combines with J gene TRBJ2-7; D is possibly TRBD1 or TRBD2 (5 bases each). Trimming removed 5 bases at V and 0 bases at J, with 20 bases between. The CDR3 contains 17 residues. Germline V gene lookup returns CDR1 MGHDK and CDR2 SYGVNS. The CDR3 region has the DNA TGTGCCAGCAGTCAGGGAACTTGGGACCCGAGCTCCTACGAGCAGTACTTC. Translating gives CASSQGTWDPSSYEQYF.

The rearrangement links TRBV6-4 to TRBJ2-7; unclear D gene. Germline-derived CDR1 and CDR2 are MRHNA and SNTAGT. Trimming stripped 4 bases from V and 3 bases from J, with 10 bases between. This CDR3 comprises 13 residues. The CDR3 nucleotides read TGTGCCAGCAGTGTAAAGCCCCGCTACGAGCAGTACTTC. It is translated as CASSVKPRYEQYF.

The CDR3: CASSQEWLAGVCEQYF. In DNA form, the CDR3 reads TGCGCCAGCAGCCAAGAATGGCTAGCGGGGGTCTGCGAGCAGTACTTC. The gene calls are TRBV4-3 and TRBJ2-7, with 10 bases fitting TRBD2. Trimming took 0 bases from V and 6 from J; bases not matched to a gene: 8. There are 16 residues in the CDR3. CDR1 is LGHNA and CDR2 is YSLEER in the germline V gene.

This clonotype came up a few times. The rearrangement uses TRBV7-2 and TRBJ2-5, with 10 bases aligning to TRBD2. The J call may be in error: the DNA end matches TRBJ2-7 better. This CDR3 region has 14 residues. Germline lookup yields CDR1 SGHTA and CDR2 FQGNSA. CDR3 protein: CASSTGLAIYEQYF. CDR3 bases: TGTGCCAGCAGCACGGGACTAGCGATCTACGAGCAGTACTTC.

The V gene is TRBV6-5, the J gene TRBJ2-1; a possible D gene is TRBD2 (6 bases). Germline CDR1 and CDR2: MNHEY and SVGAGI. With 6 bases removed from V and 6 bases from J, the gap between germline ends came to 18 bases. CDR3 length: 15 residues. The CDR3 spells CASSSRERAPNEQFF. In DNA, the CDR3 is TGTGCCAGCAGCTCCAGGGAGCGGGCTCCCAATGAGCAGTTCTTC.

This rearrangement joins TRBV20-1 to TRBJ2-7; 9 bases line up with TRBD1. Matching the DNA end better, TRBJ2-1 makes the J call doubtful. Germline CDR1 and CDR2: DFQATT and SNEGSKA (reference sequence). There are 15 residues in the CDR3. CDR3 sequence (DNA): TGCAGTGCTGCTGGGACAGGGTTAACCTACAATGAGCAGTTCTTC. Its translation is CSAAGTGLTYNEQFF.